This T cell receptor beta chain was sequenced for a study of T cell repertoires in cytomegalovirus infection. At the level of the study: CMV infection plus the matching HLA type was flagged by public TCR beta signatures.

TCRdb fed the reads into MiXCR, producing one record per CDR3 protein. The data show roughly 630,000 distinct CDR3 sequences, around 24% seen once. About this clonotype itself: The antigen is undetermined.

Study outcomes and limitations: The study found HLA-C-restricted CMV-specific TCR beta clonotypes dominating the ex vivo response.

V lost 4 bases and J lost 0, with 8 bases in between. The germline CDR1 and CDR2 sequences are SQVTM and ANQGSEA. The CDR3 is 13 amino acids. The chain has TRBV29-1 and TRBJ2-3; the D gene is possibly TRBD2 (5 bases). The sequence came from a human donor in good health (CMV status not recorded). Some clones in this sample may be carry-over from other donors' samples. The specimen was CD8+ T cells from PBMCs. The CDR3 nucleotides read TGCAGCGTTGGAGGGAGTAGCACAGATACGCAGTATTTT. Its translation is CSVGGSSTDTQYF.